These 25 T cell receptor beta chains came from one sample sequenced in a study of Ad26.COV2.S vaccination and SARS-CoV-2 variants. The method was immunoSEQ multiplex PCR; TCRdb's version includes in-frame clones alone and lacks a portion of them. The sample holds about half a million clones, 80% to 90% seen once. Treatment specified: 15 to 20 received Ad26.COV2.S at low or high dose, single or two shots; roughly five received placebo; per-sample allocation not given. Following the first vaccine or placebo injection, samples were taken on day 63. The sequencing used peripheral blood, collected in a trial of Ad26.COV2.S vaccine versus placebo. The origin of the receptors is a person aged 18-65 years who received the Ad26.COV2.S COVID-19 vaccine or a placebo.

The chain uses TRBV5-6 and TRBJ2-4, with D perhaps TRBD2 (6 bases). CDR1 SGHDT and CDR2 YYEEEE come from the germline V gene. CDR3 length equals 14 residues. V dropped 2 bases and J dropped 7 bases, with 13 bases sitting between them. CDR3 amino acids: CASSFGFGGNIQYF. CDR3 nucleotide sequence: TGTGCCAGCAGCTTTGGTTTTGGGGGGAACATTCAGTACTTC.

The chain combines TRBV18 with TRBJ1-4, with unresolved D. V was trimmed by 3 bases and J by 14 bases, leaving 13 bases between them. The germline gives CDR1 KGHSH, CDR2 LQKENI. This CDR3 is built from 12 residues. DNA of the CDR3: TGTGCCAGCTCACCCCGGGAGGGTGGTCTGTTTTTT. It yields the protein CASSPREGGLFF.

The CDR3 DNA reads as TGTGCCAGCAGCGACGGACAGAGGGGCACAGATACGCAGTATTTT. Translating it yields CASSDGQRGTDTQYF. The chain carries TRBV7-9 and TRBJ2-3; D is possibly TRBD1 (6 bases). Germline V gene data show CDR1 as SEHNR and CDR2 as FQNEAQ (reference sequence). The CDR3 consists of 15 residues. V was cut by 5 bases and J by 1 base, with 13 bases left in between. Using reference TRBV7-9 and TRBJ2-3 for the parts outside the CDR3, the full variable domain is DTGVSQNPRHKITKRGQNVTFRCDPISEHNRLYWYRQTLGQGPEFLTYFQNEAQLEKSRLLSDRFSAERPKGSFSTLEIQRTEQGDSAMYLCASSDGQRGTDTQYFGPGTRLTVL.

The table lists this clone with a few counts. The CDR3 nucleotides are TGTGCCAGCAGCTTAACACGACACAATGAGCAGTTCTTC. It translates to CASSLTRHNEQFF. The V call is TRBV7-3, the J call TRBJ2-1; no reliable D call. The V end was cut by 0 bases, the J end by 5 bases, with 5 bases between. Germline lookup yields CDR1 SGHTA and CDR2 FQGTGA. The CDR3 sequence is 13 residues long.

The chain is built from TRBV5-1 and TRBJ2-1; D possibly corresponds to TRBD2 (7 bases). The germline V gene encodes CDR1 SGHRS and CDR2 YFSETQ. The CDR3 runs 15 residues. Trimming removed 3 bases from V and 11 bases from J, with 21 bases in between. Here the CDR3 DNA reads TGCGCCAGCAGCTGGGCCGGGGGGCGCGTAGTCAAGCAGTTCTTC. It translates to CASSWAGGRVVKQFF.

This clone was counted at least ten times. The chain carries TRBV25-1 and TRBJ2-5, with a weak D call TRBD2 (7 bases). This CDR3 has 15 residues. CDR1 and CDR2 (germline): MGHDK, SYGVNS. Trimming shortened V by 3 bases and J by 1 base, and 12 bases separated the two germline ends. The CDR3 DNA is TGTGCCAGCAGTGAGCCTCGGGGGGCCCAAGAGACCCAGTACTTC. Its protein is CASSEPRGAQETQYF. Variable domain in full (rest from reference TRBV25-1 and TRBJ2-5): EADIYQTPRYLVIGTGKKITLECSQTMGHDKMYWYQQDPGMELHLIHYSYGVNSTEKGDLSSESTVSRIRTEHFPLTLESARPSHTSQYLCASSEPRGAQETQYFGPGTRLLVL.

The V and J genes are TRBV25-1 and TRBJ1-2; D is unresolved. The length of the CDR3 is 13 residues. Germline CDR1 reads MGHDK; CDR2 reads SYGVNS. The ends were cut back, 3 bases at V and 3 bases at J, with 8 bases in the middle. In DNA form, the CDR3 reads TGTGCCAGCAGTGACCGCCAAGACTATGGCTACACCTTC. Its translation: CASSDRQDYGYTF.

This chain connects TRBV9 to TRBJ1-2, with D perhaps matching TRBD1 (5 bases). V was trimmed by 3 bases and J by 7 bases, leaving 10 bases between them. The CDR3 has 12 amino acids. Germline V gives CDR1 SGDLS, CDR2 YYNGEE. The CDR3 DNA follows: TGTGCCAGCAGCGGGACATGGGCTGGCTACACCTTC. Protein sequence: CASSGTWAGYTF.

The chain recombines TRBV29-1 with TRBJ2-2; 10 positions agree with TRBD1. V lost 4 bases, J lost 3 bases, and 2 bases stayed unmatched. The CDR3 loop spans 14 amino acids. Germline values: CDR1 SQVTM, CDR2 ANQGSEA. CDR3 nucleotide sequence: TGCAGCGTTGGGACAGGGGGGCACACCGGGGAGCTGTTTTTT. This sequence encodes CSVGTGGHTGELFF.

The chain carries TRBV7-9 and TRBJ1-3; D gene uncertain. Per the germline V gene, CDR1 is SEHNR and CDR2 is FQNEAQ (reference sequence). The CDR3 is 15 amino acids. V was shortened by 2 bases and J by 1 base, with 9 bases between the two germline ends. The CDR3 DNA follows: TGTGCCAGCAGCTTAAGAGGTTCGTCTGGAAACACCATATATTTT. Amino acid sequence: CASSLRGSSGNTIYF. Variable domain in full (rest from reference TRBV7-9 and TRBJ1-3): DTGVSQNPRHKITKRGQNVTFRCDPISEHNRLYWYRQTLGQGPEFLTYFQNEAQLEKSRLLSDRFSAERPKGSFSTLEIQRTEQGDSAMYLCASSLRGSSGNTIYFGEGSWLTVV.

J is TRBJ1-1 and V is TRBV10-3; unclear D gene. Trimming took off 4 bases at V and 4 bases at J, with 10 bases between the two ends. There are 13 residues in the CDR3. Per the germline V gene, CDR1 is ENHRY and CDR2 is SYGVKD. This chain's CDR3 is CAISGQVSTEAFF. CDR3 DNA: TGTGCCATCAGTGGCCAAGTGAGCACTGAAGCTTTCTTT.

The chain recombines TRBV5-1 with TRBJ1-2; 10 bases are a match to TRBD1. The CDR3 is 15 amino acids. CDR1 is SGHRS, CDR2 YFSETQ, per germline. V dropped 4 bases and J dropped 3; count of bases not matched to a gene: 6. CDR3 in amino acids: CASSPGQGEYYGYTF. The CDR3 DNA reads as TGCGCCAGCAGCCCAGGACAGGGGGAGTACTATGGCTACACCTTC. The variable domain in full, completed from reference TRBV5-1 and TRBJ1-2, reads KAGVTQTPRYLIKTRGQQVTLSCSPISGHRSVSWYQQTPGQGLQFLFEYFSETQRNKGNFPGRFSGRQFSNSRSEMNVSTLELGDSALYLCASSPGQGEYYGYTFGSGTRLTVV.

Notes on this clone: This specimen includes other DNA sequences encoding the same CDR3. V is TRBV7-3 and J is TRBJ1-1; tentatively, D is TRBD1 (5 bases). This CDR3 is 13 amino acids long. Deletions cut 6 bases from V and 0 bases from J, with 8 bases between. Germline values: CDR1 SGHTA, CDR2 FQGTGA. The CDR3 reads CASSPGMNTEAFF. The CDR3 DNA follows: TGTGCCAGCAGTCCAGGGATGAACACTGAAGCTTTCTTT.

Ten or more counts support this clone. This chain connects TRBV24-1 to TRBJ2-7; no firm D call. The V end lost 9 bases, the J end lost 8 bases, and 22 bases lay between the germline ends. This CDR3 contains 14 residues. Germline V gives CDR1 KGHDR, CDR2 SFDVKD. The CDR3 spells CATGVSPGPLQQYF. The CDR3, as DNA: TGTGCCACCGGGGTTTCGCCGGGTCCTTTACAGCAGTACTTC.

The chain employs TRBV13 and TRBJ2-2, with D perhaps TRBD1 or TRBD2 (6 bases each). The CDR3 is made up of 18 amino acids. Trimming shortened V by 5 bases and J by 4 bases, and 23 bases separated the two germline ends. Germline V gene data show CDR1 as PRHDT and CDR2 as FYEKMQ (reference sequence). CDR3 in DNA: TGTGCCAGCAGCCCACCCCCACAGGGTGGAGGGCTCACCGGGGAGCTGTTTTTT. Translating it yields CASSPPPQGGGLTGELFF.

Only one count was recorded for this clone. V usage is TRBV5-1 and J usage is TRBJ1-3; no reliable D call. Germline loops: CDR1 SGHRS, CDR2 YFSETQ. This CDR3 spans 14 amino acids. V shed 3 bases and J shed 0 bases, with 7 bases lying between them. This CDR3 is CASSSTYSGNTIYF. The CDR3 DNA is TGCGCCAGCAGCTCCACTTACTCTGGAAACACCATATATTTT.

The chain combines TRBV7-9 with TRBJ2-3; D is uncertain. Trimming removed 1 base from V and 5 bases from J, with 7 bases in between. Germline V CDR1 and CDR2: SEHNR, FQNEAQ (reference sequence). The CDR3 is 13 amino acids. CDR3: CASSLGLQDTQYF. CDR3 nucleotide sequence: TGTGCCAGCAGCTTAGGCTTACAAGATACGCAGTATTTT. Supplemented by reference TRBV7-9 and TRBJ2-3, the full variable domain reads DTGVSQNPRHKITKRGQNVTFRCDPISEHNRLYWYRQTLGQGPEFLTYFQNEAQLEKSRLLSDRFSAERPKGSFSTLEIQRTEQGDSAMYLCASSLGLQDTQYFGPGTRLTVL.

The V gene is TRBV4-1, the J gene TRBJ1-1; 10 bases line up with TRBD1. This CDR3 has 17 residues. The J segment lost 1 base and the V segment lost 5 bases, leaving 10 bases of the junction unmatched. CDR1 is MGHRA and CDR2 is YSYEKL in the germline V gene. CDR3 bases: TGCGCCAGCAGCGGAATTGGGACAGGGGTCGGGAACACTGAAGCTTTCTTT. It is translated as CASSGIGTGVGNTEAFF.

The chain recombines TRBV4-3 with TRBJ2-3, with D possibly TRBD1 on 6 matching bases. There are 16 residues in the CDR3. Germline V gene data show CDR1 as LGHNA and CDR2 as YSLEER. V lost 10 bases and J 8 bases, leaving 28 bases between the germline ends. The CDR3, as DNA: TGCGCCACCAAACTGGGGGCTAGGCCCCTGCAGGTTACGCAGTATTTT. Its translation: CATKLGARPLQVTQYF.

The chain combines TRBV5-1 with TRBJ1-4; 9 positions agree with TRBD1. V shed 4 bases, J shed 7 bases, and the junction held 5 bases outside the gene matches. Germline V CDR1 and CDR2: SGHRS, YFSETQ. The CDR3 extends over 14 amino acids. CDR3 coding DNA: TGCGCCAGCAGCCTTCGGGACAGGGCTGAAAAACTGTTTTTT. Its translation: CASSLRDRAEKLFF.

The genes are TRBV12-3 or TRBV12-4 and TRBJ1-1; maybe TRBD1 (6 bases). This CDR3 is built from 13 residues. V dropped 7 bases and J dropped 1 base, with 10 bases sitting between them. The CDR3 here is CASITGRNTEAFF. For the CDR3, the DNA is TGTGCCAGCATAACAGGGAGGAACACTGAAGCTTTCTTT.

The rearrangement uses TRBV7-2 and TRBJ2-2; D is unresolved. Trimming pared 3 bases from V and 2 bases from J, leaving 4 bases between. The CDR3 loop spans 13 amino acids. Germline values: CDR1 SGHTA, CDR2 FQGNSA. The CDR3 protein is CASSFRNTGELFF. Here the CDR3 DNA reads TGTGCCAGCAGCTTTCGTAACACCGGGGAGCTGTTTTTT. Drawing the rest from reference TRBV7-2 and TRBJ2-2, the complete variable domain is GAGVSQSPSNKVTEKGKDVELRCDPISGHTALYWYRQSLGQGLEFLIYFQGNSAPDKSGLPSDRFSAERTGGSVSTLTIQRTQQEDSAVYLCASSFRNTGELFFGEGSRLTVL.

This chain links TRBV11-2 with TRBJ2-7, with 12 positions matching TRBD1. The V and J ends lost 4 bases and 4 bases, in that order; junction bases with no gene match: 5. Germline V lookup: CDR1 SGHAT, CDR2 FQNNGV. The CDR3 contains 15 residues. The CDR3 DNA reads TGTGCCAGCAGCTCCCGGGACAGGGGGCTGTACGAGCAGTACTTC. Translation: CASSSRDRGLYEQYF.

This chain joins TRBV7-8 and TRBJ1-5; D is undetermined. This CDR3 has 15 residues. Germline V gene sequence: CDR1 SGHVS, CDR2 FQNEAQ. Trimming stripped 1 base from V and 7 bases from J, with 14 bases between. In DNA, the CDR3 is TGTGCCAGCAGCTTAGAGGCAGCGGTGGGGCAGCCCCAGCATTTT. Encoded protein: CASSLEAAVGQPQHF.

The CDR3 loop is CASSPGGRNNEQFF. CDR3 coding DNA: TGTGCCAGCAGCCCCGGGGGCAGGAACAATGAGCAGTTCTTC. The chain links TRBV9 to TRBJ2-1; D is possibly TRBD1 or TRBD2 (6 bases each). The CDR3 extends over 14 amino acids. Germline CDR1 reads SGDLS; CDR2 reads YYNGEE. V was cut by 4 bases and J by 5 bases, with 13 bases left in between.